Included here is one T cell receptor (beta chain) sequence, with context. The sample comes from a study of control samples from healthy donors and cancer patients. Here immunoSEQ multiplex PCR was the method, and the copy in TCRdb shows in-frame clones only, minus some. This table holds under 90,000 clones, almost 95% found once. The material sequenced was blood. This clonotype was obtained from a woman aged 55-75 years in good health.

The CDR3 DNA follows: TGCGCCAGCAGCCCCGGGACTAGCGGGAATGAGCAGTTCTTC. Its protein product is CASSPGTSGNEQFF. The chain carries TRBV5-1 and TRBJ2-1, with 12 bases that match TRBD2. The CDR3 is 14 residues long. CDR1 SGHRS and CDR2 YFSETQ come from the germline V gene. The V and J ends lost 4 bases and 7 bases, in that order; junction bases with no gene match: 3.